What follows are 5 T cell receptor beta chains derived from one specimen sequenced in a study of identical twins. TCRdb recomputed calls from the 5' RACE reads with MiXCR, one row per CDR3 protein. The repertoire holds 690,000 or so distinct CDR3 sequences, with 8.6% as singletons. The same specimen was also included in a second study, on yellow fever vaccine responses in identical twins.

What was sequenced was PBMCs. These receptors originate from a woman under 30 in good health.

The chain is built from TRBV27 and TRBJ2-7; TRBD2 matches 9 bases. The CDR3 is 15 amino acids. J was trimmed by 3 bases and V by 5 bases; bases with no gene match: 8. Germline V CDR1 and CDR2: MNHEY, SMNVEV (reference sequence). The CDR3 is CASSPAGLANYEQYF. For the CDR3, the DNA is TGTGCCAGCAGTCCCGCCGGACTAGCGAACTACGAGCAGTACTTC.

The V call is TRBV21-1, the J call TRBJ2-5. TRBV21-1 is reported as a pseudogene. The length of the CDR3 is 13 residues. The CDR3 region is CASSNSLEETQYF. CDR3 coding DNA: TGTGCCAGCAGCAATTCATTAGAAGAGACCCAGTACTTC.

This clonotype was recorded many times. One end of the junction is discordant with germline, which a read error may explain. The gene calls are TRBV5-1 and TRBJ2-3; D possibly matches TRBD1 or TRBD2 (5 bases each). Germline CDR1 and CDR2: SGHRS and YFSETQ. The CDR3 loop spans 15 amino acids. The CDR3 sequence: CASSPGDRSTDTQYF. DNA for the CDR3: TGTGCCAGCAGCCCCGGGGACCGTAGCACAGATACGCAGTATTTT.

This clonotype was detected a few times. This chain uses TRBV29-1 with TRBJ2-1, with 13 bases that match TRBD2. There are 20 residues in the CDR3. CDR1 is SQVTM, CDR2 ANQGSEA, per germline. With V trimmed by 5 bases and J by 3 bases, 19 bases remained unmatched. CDR3 loop: CSVTRHGLAGDPAFYNEQFF. The CDR3 DNA is TGCAGCGTTACACGCCACGGACTAGCGGGAGACCCGGCGTTCTACAATGAGCAGTTCTTC.

This clonotype was detected a few times. The genes are TRBV24-1 and TRBJ2-7, with 10 bases identical to TRBD1. CDR3 length: 15 residues. Germline CDR1 is KGHDR and CDR2 is SFDVKD. Trimming removed 2 bases from V and 0 bases from J; junction bases left unmatched: 0. The CDR3 nucleotides are TGTGCCACCAGTGATTGGACAGGGGGCTCCTACGAGCAGTACTTC. Its protein is CATSDWTGGSYEQYF.